These T cell receptor beta chains were read from a single sample in a study of shared clonotypes between healthy human individuals. Repertoires were generated with immunoSEQ multiplex PCR, while TCRdb's copy carries only in-frame clones and drops some. Of about 2.1 million clones listed, roughly 95% are singletons. Sequences were obtained from naive CD8+ T cells from PBMCs. The receptors derive from a man between 18 and 29 years old in good health. Some clones in this sample may be carry-over from other donors' samples. CDR3s leave out the opening cysteine and the closing phenylalanine or tryptophan. D genes are given only for firm matches.

D	J	V	length	CDR3
TRBD2	TRBJ2-7	TRBV7-9	16	ASSRGTSGRGISYEQY
TRBD2	TRBJ2-4	TRBV5-1	15	ASSHGLAGDGLNIQY
-	TRBJ1-6	TRBV4-2	14	ASSLRRGGIDSPLH
TRBD2	TRBJ2-1	TRBV9	13	ASSVGASGGNEQF
-	TRBJ1-2	TRBV2	11	ATPRGGGYGYT
-	TRBJ1-2	TRBV19	13	ASSIVGGPYYGYT
TRBD1	TRBJ2-3	TRBV27	15	ASSYIVGQGVADTQY
-	TRBJ2-1	TRBV6-4	14	ASSEFGGSRYNEQF
TRBD1	TRBJ1-2	TRBV5-1	14	ASSLLSGGNLYGYT
-	TRBJ2-7	TRBV28	10	ATSGGNYEQY
-	TRBJ1-2	TRBV5-4	12	ASSLGNSNYGYT
TRBD2	TRBJ2-2	TRBV4-3	15	ASSQGLAGGYTGELF
-	TRBJ2-3	TRBV15	12	ATSRERSWYTQY
-	TRBJ1-1	TRBV7-9	10	ASSPDRPEAF
TRBD1	TRBJ1-2	TRBV5-1	15	ASSLDFGTVRRDGYT
-	TRBJ2-4	TRBV28	10	ATGVAKNIQY
-	TRBJ2-7	TRBV7-9	11	ASSLAGGNEQY
TRBD2	TRBJ2-7	TRBV4-1	15	ASSQLAGVFVGYEQY
TRBD1	TRBJ2-7	TRBV7-9	14	ASSPTGGRSTYEQY
TRBD2	TRBJ2-3	TRBV27	15	AAGWASGSQSTDTQY
-	TRBJ2-5	TRBV11-2	12	ASSPPGGRETQY
-	TRBJ2-3	TRBV19	13	ASTLGAGKRDTQY
-	TRBJ1-2	TRBV18	13	ASSPGHSNPYGYT
-	TRBJ2-7	TRBV28	14	ASRQPDEEESDEQY
TRBD1	TRBJ1-5	TRBV27	15	ASSLVWTGGRYQPQH
TRBD1	TRBJ1-2	TRBV6-1	13	ASSLTGRWNYGYT
-	TRBJ2-3	TRBV7-9	14	ASSPKGTPLGDTQY
-	TRBJ2-5	TRBV27	12	ASSPKGWGETQY
-	TRBJ2-1	TRBV27	14	ASSQHRRAGWNEQF